The clone carrying this T cell receptor (beta chain) was seen a few times. As yet, its antigen is unknown. This entry is derived from a study of CD8 T cells in ankylosing spondylitis. Findings and limits, study-wide: Significantly higher representation of disease-linked clones was reported for matched ankylosing spondylitis synovial fluid. Certain motif variants had earlier been reported in reactive arthritis synovial fluid and blood. The study identified a TCR beta motif of roughly eight highly homologous variants that appeared characteristic of ankylosing spondylitis blood.

The CDR3 covers 14 residues. Germline lookup yields CDR1 KGHSH and CDR2 LQKENI. Deletions cut 3 bases from V and 1 base from J, with 10 bases between. With molecular barcodes, quantitative 5'-RACE was used to make the TCR beta libraries. TCRdb analysed the 5' RACE reads with MiXCR anew, one entry per CDR3 protein. Among under 550,000 distinct CDR3 sequences listed, roughly 27% were seen once. Sequencing input: blood, either unsorted or a sorted T cell fraction (not recorded which). The sequence was obtained from a male donor with ankylosing spondylitis. The rearrangement uses TRBV18 and TRBJ2-7, with a possible D match to TRBD2 (5 bases). The CDR3 loop is CASSPGTSSYEQYF. The DNA for the CDR3 is TGTGCCAGCTCACCGGGAACTAGTTCCTACGAGCAGTACTTC. The full variable domain, its missing parts supplied by reference TRBV18 and TRBJ2-7, is NAGVMQNPRHLVRRRGQEARLRCSPMKGHSHVYWYRQLPEEGLKFMVYLQKENIIDESGMPKERFSAEFPKEGPSILRIQQVVRGDSAAYFCASSPGTSSYEQYFGPGTRLTVT.